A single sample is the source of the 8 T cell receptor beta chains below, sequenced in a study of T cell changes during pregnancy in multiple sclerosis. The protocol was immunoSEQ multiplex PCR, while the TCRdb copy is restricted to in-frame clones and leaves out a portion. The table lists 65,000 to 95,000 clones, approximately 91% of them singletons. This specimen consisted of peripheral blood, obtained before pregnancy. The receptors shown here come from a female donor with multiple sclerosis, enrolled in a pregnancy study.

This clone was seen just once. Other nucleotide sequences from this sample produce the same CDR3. In DNA form, the CDR3 reads TGTGCCAGCAGCCTGGGCCATACAGATACGCAGTATTTT. Its protein is CASSLGHTDTQYF. The V call is TRBV7-2, the J call TRBJ2-3; D uncertain. CDR1 and CDR2 from the germline V gene are SGHTA and FQGNSA. V gave up 5 bases and J gave up 3 bases, with 9 bases separating them. The length of the CDR3 is 13 residues.

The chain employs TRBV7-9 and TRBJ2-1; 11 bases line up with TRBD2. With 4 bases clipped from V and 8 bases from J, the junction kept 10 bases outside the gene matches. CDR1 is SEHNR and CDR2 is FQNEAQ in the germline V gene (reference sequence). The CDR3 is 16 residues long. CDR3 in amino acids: CASSYSGGAHEYEQFF. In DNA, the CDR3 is TGTGCCAGCAGCTATAGCGGGGGGGCCCATGAATATGAGCAGTTCTTC.

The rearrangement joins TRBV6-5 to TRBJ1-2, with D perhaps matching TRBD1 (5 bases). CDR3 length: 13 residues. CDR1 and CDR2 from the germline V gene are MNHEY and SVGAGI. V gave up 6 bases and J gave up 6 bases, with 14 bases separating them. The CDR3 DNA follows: TGTGCCAGCAGAAAGGGACTTTTCAATGGCTACACCTTC. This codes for CASRKGLFNGYTF.

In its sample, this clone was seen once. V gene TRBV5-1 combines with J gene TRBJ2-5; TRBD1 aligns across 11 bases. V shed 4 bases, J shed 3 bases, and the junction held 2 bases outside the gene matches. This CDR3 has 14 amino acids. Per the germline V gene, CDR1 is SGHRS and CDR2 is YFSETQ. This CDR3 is CASSRTGGEETQYF. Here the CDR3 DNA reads TGCGCCAGCAGCCGGACAGGGGGCGAAGAGACCCAGTACTTC.

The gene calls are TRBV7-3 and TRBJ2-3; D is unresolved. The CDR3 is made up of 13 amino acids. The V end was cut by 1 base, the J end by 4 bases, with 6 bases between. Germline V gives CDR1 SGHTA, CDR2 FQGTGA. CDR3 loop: CASSLIRADTQYF. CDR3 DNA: TGTGCCAGCAGCTTAATTAGAGCAGATACGCAGTATTTT.

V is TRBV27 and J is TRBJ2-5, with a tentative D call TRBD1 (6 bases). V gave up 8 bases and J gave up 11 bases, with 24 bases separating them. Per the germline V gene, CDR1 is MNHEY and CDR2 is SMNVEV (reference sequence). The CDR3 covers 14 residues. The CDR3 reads CASRREDRFERQYF. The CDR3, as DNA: TGTGCCAGCCGGAGAGAAGACAGGTTCGAGAGGCAGTACTTC.

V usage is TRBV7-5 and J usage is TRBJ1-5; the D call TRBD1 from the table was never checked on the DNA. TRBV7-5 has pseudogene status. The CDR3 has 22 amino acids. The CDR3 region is CARSTKDPDRGFVPRGNQPQHF. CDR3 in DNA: TGTGCCAGAAGCACTAAGGACCCCGACAGGGGCTTCGTTCCAAGGGGTAATCAGCCCCAGCATTTT.

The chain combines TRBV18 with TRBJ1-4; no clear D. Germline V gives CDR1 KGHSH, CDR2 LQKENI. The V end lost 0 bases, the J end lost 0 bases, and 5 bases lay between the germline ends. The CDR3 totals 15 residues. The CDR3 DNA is TGTGCCAGCTCACCACCCGCAGCAACTAATGAAAAACTGTTTTTT. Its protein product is CASSPPAATNEKLFF.